This T cell receptor beta chain was identified during a study of post-analysis software for immune sequencing data. On the study more broadly: Relapsing-remitting, secondary progressive and progressive-relapsing multiple sclerosis courses were included. Broader study findings: The study found TRBV5-6, TRBV5-1 and TRBV20-1 among about 5 TRBV segments more frequent in patients than controls.

TCR beta cDNA libraries had unique molecular identifiers. TCRdb reprocessed the PCR reads with MiXCR, giving one entry per CDR3 protein. This table has more than 500,000 distinct CDR3 sequences, roughly 34% appearing once. The CDR3 is 13 residues long. CDR1 and CDR2 (germline): MNHEY, SVGAGI. V was shortened by 10 bases and J by 5 bases, with 17 bases between the two germline ends. This clonotype was counted a few times. No antigen is known for it. What was sequenced was blood. This clonotype was sampled from a girl aged 2-17 years with multiple sclerosis. V and J are TRBV6-5 and TRBJ1-2, with D perhaps TRBD1 (5 bases). CDR3 amino acids: CATTEGLGYGYTF. CDR3 nucleotides: TGTGCCACCACGGAGGGGTTGGGGTATGGCTACACCTTC.